The 20 T cell receptor beta chains given below trace back to one sample, sequenced in a study of prognosis after radiotherapy for stage I lung cancer. Template was genomic DNA; TCR beta CDR3 amplified in two multiplex PCR rounds. During first-round PCR, primers specific to each TRBV and TRBJ gene were used. TCRdb reprocessed the multiplex PCR reads with MiXCR, giving one entry per CDR3 protein. The sample carries roughly 30,000 distinct CDR3 sequences, about 41% recorded once. Sequencing was performed on PBMCs, taken before or after stereotactic body radiation therapy (not recorded which). All receptors come from a donor aged 50 or older with non-small cell lung cancer.

The J gene is TRBJ1-3, the V gene TRBV11-2, with TRBD1 matching 8 bases. The junction had 8 bases not matched to a gene; V was cut back by 0 bases and J by 4 bases. The CDR3 sequence is 17 residues long. The germline CDR1 and CDR2 sequences are SGHAT and FQNNGV. CDR3 nucleotides: TGTGCCAGCAGCTTAGATTCCCCGACAGGGGCGGGAAACACCATATATTTT. Its translation: CASSLDSPTGAGNTIYF.

There are many counts of this clonotype. The chain links TRBV29-1 to TRBJ2-2; D may match TRBD1 or TRBD2 (5 bases each). The CDR3 consists of 15 residues. The germline gives CDR1 SQVTM, CDR2 ANQGSEA. The V gene lost 4 bases and the J gene lost 1 base, with 13 bases spanning the gap. Written as DNA, the CDR3 is TGCAGCGTTGGGGACGACAGCTTGAACACCGGGGAGCTGTTTTTT. Protein: CSVGDDSLNTGELFF.

Remarks on this clonotype: The final CDR3 position lacks the conserved phenylalanine or tryptophan, pointing to a likely read error. The chain employs TRBV6-1 and TRBJ2-6; no clear D. The CDR3 is 17 amino acids. The germline V gene encodes CDR1 MNHNS and CDR2 SASEGT. The V gene lost 6 bases and the J gene lost 0 bases, with 15 bases spanning the gap. The DNA of the CDR3 is TGTGCCAGCAGCTCAAACGAGGAAAGCTCTGGGGCCAACGTCCTGACTTCC. This gives the protein CASSSNEESSGANVLTS.

With respect to this clonotype: The junction differs from germline at one of its ends, possibly a read error. This sequence joins TRBV28 and TRBJ2-7; the D gene is possibly TRBD1 (6 bases). The germline CDR1 and CDR2 sequences are MDHEN and SYDVKM. The CDR3 covers 12 residues. DNA for the CDR3: TGCGTCAGCAGGTCCCAGGGGCGCGAGCAGTACTTC. As protein: CVSRSQGREQYF.

V is TRBV2 and J is TRBJ1-1; D not certain. This CDR3 spans 13 amino acids. V lost 6 bases and J lost 5, with 13 bases in between. The germline V gene has CDR1 SNHLY and CDR2 FYNNEI. The CDR3 DNA is TGTGCCAGCAGGGGCCAGAGGCGGACTGAAGCTTTCTTT. This encodes CASRGQRRTEAFF.

This clonotype was picked up many times. The CDR3 region has the DNA TGTGCCAGCAGCCACGGACAGGGGGGCGCTGAAGCTTTCTTT. This gives the protein CASSHGQGGAEAFF. The chain is built from TRBV7-9 and TRBJ1-1; 10 bases agree with TRBD1. The CDR3 covers 14 residues. J was trimmed by 6 bases and V by 5 bases; bases with no gene match: 6. In germline, CDR1 is SEHNR, CDR2 FQNEAQ (reference sequence). Together with reference TRBV7-9 and TRBJ1-1, the CDR3 gives the full variable domain: DTGVSQNPRHKITKRGQNVTFRCDPISEHNRLYWYRQTLGQGPEFLTYFQNEAQLEKSRLLSDRFSAERPKGSFSTLEIQRTEQGDSAMYLCASSHGQGGAEAFFGQGTRLTVV.

The chain joins TRBV30 to TRBJ1-6; D possibly corresponds to TRBD1 (6 bases). Germline assignment: CDR1 GTSNPN and CDR2 SVGIG (reference sequence). The CDR3 has 14 residues. V lost 3 bases, J lost 5 bases, and 11 bases lay in between. The CDR3 DNA is TGTGCCTGGAGGGGACAATCAAATAATTCACCCCTCCACTTT. It translates to CAWRGQSNNSPLHF.

Ten or more counts support this clonotype. The chain has TRBV7-2 and TRBJ2-7; D unclear. Between the trimmed V and J ends, which lost 0 bases and 0 bases, there was a span of 9 bases. This CDR3 has 15 residues. Germline V gene data show CDR1 as SGHTA and CDR2 as FQGNSA. DNA of the CDR3: TGTGCCAGCAGCTTAGCGGGCCCTAGCTCCTACGAGCAGTACTTC. Protein: CASSLAGPSSYEQYF.

V gene TRBV6-9 combines with J gene TRBJ2-5; TRBD1 or TRBD2 may be the D gene (5 bases each). Trimming shortened V by 3 bases and J by 5 bases, and 16 bases separated the two germline ends. This CDR3 has 15 residues. CDR1 MNHGY and CDR2 SVAAGI come from the germline V gene. Written as DNA, the CDR3 is TGTGCCAGCAGTTACAGGAGAGGGGTCGGGGAGACCCAGTACTTC. Translating it yields CASSYRRGVGETQYF.

This chain connects TRBV9 to TRBJ2-2; a weak D match, TRBD2 (5 bases). Looked up from germline, CDR1 is SGDLS and CDR2 is YYNGEE. Trimming removed 3 bases from V and 4 bases from J, with 10 bases in between. This CDR3 is 14 amino acids long. The CDR3 DNA is TGTGCCAGCAGCGCATCCACTAGCACCGGGGAGCTGTTTTTT. Its translation: CASSASTSTGELFF. The entire variable domain, with the rest obtained from reference TRBV9 and TRBJ2-2, is as follows: DSGVTQTPKHLITATGQRVTLRCSPRSGDLSVYWYQQSLDQGLQFLIQYYNGEERAKGNILERFSAQQFPDLHSELNLSSLELGDSALYFCASSASTSTGELFFGEGSRLTVL.

The chain has TRBV7-9 and TRBJ2-1; D gene unclear. This CDR3 is 16 amino acids long. Germline assignment: CDR1 SEHNR and CDR2 FQNEAQ (reference sequence). The V gene lost 6 bases and the J gene lost 0 bases, with 15 bases spanning the gap. The CDR3 spells CASRESPYSSYNEQFF. DNA of the CDR3: TGTGCCAGCAGGGAATCTCCGTATAGCTCCTACAATGAGCAGTTCTTC.

The CDR3 bases are TGTGCCAGCAGTGAATCCCTACTGATAGGGGGTACAACCGGGGAGCTGTTTTTT. It encodes CASSESLLIGGTTGELFF. The chain combines TRBV6-1 with TRBJ2-2; possible D gene TRBD1, 6 bases. The ends were cut back, 2 bases at V and 5 bases at J, with 21 bases in the middle. This CDR3 region has 18 residues. CDR1 and CDR2 from the germline V gene are MNHNS and SASEGT.

This clonotype was seen ten or more times. The chain's CDR3 is CASSLLTATDTQYF. CDR3 coding DNA: TGTGCCAGCAGCTTATTAACAGCCACAGATACGCAGTATTTT. This chain uses TRBV11-2 with TRBJ2-3; D not certain. Germline V gives CDR1 SGHAT, CDR2 FQNNGV. V was clipped by 2 bases and J by 2 bases, with 8 bases between them. The CDR3 has 14 residues.

The chain couples TRBV14 to TRBJ2-1, with a weak D call TRBD1 (5 bases). This CDR3 is built from 15 residues. The germline CDR1 and CDR2 sequences are SGHDN and FVKESK. V shed 1 base and J shed 7 bases, with 14 bases lying between them. The CDR3: CASSQVWQGWNEQFF. The CDR3 DNA follows: TGTGCCAGCAGCCAAGTATGGCAGGGTTGGAATGAGCAGTTCTTC. The whole variable domain, remainder taken from reference TRBV14 and TRBJ2-1, is EAGVTQFPSHSVIEKGQTVTLRCDPISGHDNLYWYRRVMGKEIKFLLHFVKESKQDESGMPNNRFLAERTGGTYSTLKVQPAELEDSGVYFCASSQVWQGWNEQFFGPGTRLTVL.

Points on this clonotype: A much bigger clone sits one base away, suggesting this may be a read error. This sequence joins TRBV29-1 and TRBJ1-4; the D gene is possibly TRBD1 (6 bases). CDR1 is SQVTM and CDR2 is ANQGSEA in the germline V gene. CDR3 length: 11 amino acids. V lost 6 bases and J 8 bases, leaving 10 bases between the germline ends. CDR3 bases: TGCAGCGTCCAGGGGCGAGAAAAACTGTTTTTT. It yields the protein CSVQGREKLFF. Complete variable domain (other parts from reference TRBV29-1 and TRBJ1-4): SAVISQKPSRDICQRGTSLTIQCQVDSQVTMMFWYRQQPGQSLTLIATANQGSEATYESGFVIDKFPISRPNLTFSTLTVSNMSPEDSSIYLCSVQGREKLFFGSGTQLSVL.

This clonotype is a singleton in its sample. The chain joins TRBV6-1 to TRBJ2-7, with a weak D call TRBD2 (6 bases). The germline V gene has CDR1 MNHNS and CDR2 SASEGT. The V end was cut by 8 bases, the J end by 2 bases, with 10 bases between. The CDR3 has 12 residues. CDR3 sequence reads: CASSGDTYEQYF. CDR3 DNA: TGTGCCAGCTCGGGGGATACCTACGAGCAGTACTTC.

Comments on this clonotype: This may come from a read error, since a much larger clone is one base off. This chain links TRBV5-4 with TRBJ2-6; D might be TRBD2 (5 bases). CDR1 is SGHNT, CDR2 YYREEE, per germline (reference sequence). The length of the CDR3 is 18 residues. The germline V and J ends were trimmed by 6 bases and 0 bases, with 19 bases remaining between them. The DNA of the CDR3 is TGTGCCAGCATCCCTCAATACGGGGTGGACTCTGGGGCCAACGTCCTGACTTTC. Its protein product is CASIPQYGVDSGANVLTF.

This clonotype was counted many times. This chain links TRBV7-8 with TRBJ2-1, with TRBD2 identical over 16 bases. This CDR3 is built from 20 residues. Germline-derived CDR1 and CDR2 are SGHVS and FQNEAQ. The V gene end was trimmed by 0 bases and the J gene end by 0 bases; junction bases not matched to a gene: 5. DNA of the CDR3: TGTGCCAGCAGCTTAGCCGGGACTAGCGGGAGGGCGGGCTCCTACAATGAGCAGTTCTTC. Amino acids: CASSLAGTSGRAGSYNEQFF.

This clonotype came up many times. V is TRBV20-1 and J is TRBJ2-2, with D possibly called TRBD1 or TRBD2 (5 bases each). The CDR3 sequence is 18 residues long. The germline gives CDR1 DFQATT, CDR2 SNEGSKA (reference sequence). The ends were cut back, 0 bases at V and 1 base at J, with 18 bases in the middle. CDR3 residues: CSARDFGRAAGNTGELFF. The CDR3 DNA sequence: TGCAGTGCTAGAGATTTCGGCAGGGCGGCGGGGAACACCGGGGAGCTGTTTTTT.

This clonotype was counted ten times or more. This chain links TRBV5-5 with TRBJ1-5; weak D call: TRBD1 (5 bases). The germline gives CDR1 SGHKS, CDR2 YYEKEE (reference sequence). CDR3 size: 17 residues. V was pared by 5 bases and J by 2 bases, with 20 bases between. This CDR3 reads CASSPTVSLGGNQPQHF. The DNA for the CDR3 is TGTGCCAGCAGTCCGACGGTCAGTCTAGGGGGCAATCAGCCCCAGCATTTT.